The clone carrying this T cell receptor (beta chain) was detected many times. Its antigen remains unknown. The CDR3 sequence is 15 residues long. CDR1 SQVTM and CDR2 ANQGSEA come from the germline V gene. Trimming pared 7 bases from V and 1 base from J, leaving 14 bases between. Tagging with unique molecular identifiers was applied to individual cDNA molecules. Using its own MiXCR run on the 5' RACE reads, TCRdb lists one record per CDR3 protein. The sample shows tens of thousands of distinct CDR3 sequences, less than 15% of them seen only once. The data stem from a study of early T cells in non-severe SARS-CoV-2 infection. Study-wide context: Sequencing used unsorted whole-blood bulk RNA, so chains lack pairing. Whole-study results and caveats: Matches to VDJdb favored anti-spike CD8 responses and missed private and CD4 specificities.

The chain employs TRBV29-1 and TRBJ2-6, with no clear D. Sequences were obtained from whole blood. The TCR sequence derives from an adult who was a healthcare worker with PCR-confirmed SARS-CoV-2 infection or an uninfected control (not recorded which). The chain's CDR3 is CSAESFESGANVLTF. The CDR3 DNA sequence: TGCAGCGCCGAGTCGTTCGAGTCTGGGGCCAACGTCCTGACTTTC.